In this sample, the clone carrying this T cell receptor beta chain turned up a few times. Either two negative PCRs, clearance, or symptom resolution qualified Cohort 3 donors as recovered. The entry originates in a study of blood T cell repertoires in COVID-19. Across the study: The samples span acute and convalescent COVID-19 from the United States, Italy and Spain.

The V gene's germline CDR1 is SGHDT and CDR2 YYEEEE. Trimming took off 0 bases at V and 4 bases at J, with 11 bases between the two ends. The CDR3 has 14 residues. The table came from immunoSEQ multiplex PCR; TCRdb's copy has only in-frame clones and leaves some out. The table records 200,000 to 250,000 clones, about 85% of them present only once. The chain has TRBV5-6 and TRBJ2-7, with a weak D call TRBD2 (5 bases). The origin of this receptor is a man in his forties who had recovered from COVID-19. Input material: PBMCs or T cells enriched from blood (not recorded which). CDR3 sequence reads: CASSLGLALYEQYF. DNA for the CDR3: TGTGCCAGCAGCTTGGGGTTAGCGCTATACGAGCAGTACTTC.